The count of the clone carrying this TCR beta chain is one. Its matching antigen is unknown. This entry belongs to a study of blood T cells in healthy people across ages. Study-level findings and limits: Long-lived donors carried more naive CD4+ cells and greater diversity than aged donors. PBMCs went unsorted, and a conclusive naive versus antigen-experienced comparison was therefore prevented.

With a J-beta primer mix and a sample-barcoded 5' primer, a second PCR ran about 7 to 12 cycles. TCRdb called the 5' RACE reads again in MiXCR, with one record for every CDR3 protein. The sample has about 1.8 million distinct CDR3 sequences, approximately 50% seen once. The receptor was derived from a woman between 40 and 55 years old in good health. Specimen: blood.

In DNA, the CDR3 is TGTGCCAGCAGCGACCTTATCGGCGGAGCTTTCTTT. Residues: CASSDLIGGAFF. The chain uses TRBV7-6 and TRBJ1-1; D is undetermined. Trimming removed 5 bases from V and 10 bases from J, with 14 bases in between. The CDR3 loop spans 12 amino acids. Germline V gene lookup returns CDR1 SGHVS and CDR2 FNYEAQ.